This is a list of T cell receptor beta chains from one sample in a study of a mutant IDH1 vaccine in newly diagnosed glioma. The assay was immunoSEQ multiplex PCR, and TCRdb's table has in-frame clones only and misses some. The table records roughly 34,000 clones, over 75% of them present only once. These receptors have no known antigen. Specimen: PBMCs, collected from a glioma patient whose treatment included an IDH1 peptide vaccine. The source of these receptors is a woman in her forties with glioma. CDR3s include the opening cysteine and the closing phenylalanine or tryptophan. The D gene is left open where the match is weak.

>TRBJ2-7|TRBV30|TRBD2
TGTGCCTGGAGTGTCCCCTCGCCCCTAGCGGGGTCGAACTACGAGCAGTACTTC
CAWSVPSPLAGSNYEQYF
>TRBJ1-6|TRBV25-1|.
TGTGCCAGCAGTGAAGCTCGCGGTTCACCCCTCCACTTT
CASSEARGSPLHF
>TRBJ2-2|TRBV5-1|TRBD2
TGCGCCAGCGGCTACCCCCAACGTGTACTAGCGGGAGGGGCCGGGGAGCTGTTTTTT
CASGYPQRVLAGGAGELFF
>TRBJ2-5|TRBV7-8|.
TGTGCCAGCAGCCTCGGCCCTGCCCAGTACTTC
CASSLGPAQYF
>TRBJ2-2|TRBV6-6|.
TGTGCCACTCTACCGCCCGCCTGGGGCGGGGAGCTGTTTTTT
CATLPPAWGGELFF
>TRBJ2-5|TRBV30|TRBD2
TGTGCCTGGATAGCGGGAGACCAAGAGACCCAGTACTTC
CAWIAGDQETQYF
>TRBJ2-5|TRBV6-5|TRBD1
TGTGCCAGCAGTCCCGGGACAGGGCTAGAGACCCAGTACTTC
CASSPGTGLETQYF
>TRBJ2-7|TRBV7-9|.
TGTGCCAGCAGCTTATGGGGGGACAGCTCCTACGAGCAGTACTTC
CASSLWGDSSYEQYF
>TRBJ2-5|TRBV2|.
TGTGCCAGCAGTCCCCGGCGAGCACAGACCCAGTACTTC
CASSPRRAQTQYF
>TRBJ2-7|TRBV4-1|TRBD2
TGCGCCAGCAGCCAAGCGGGACTAGCGGGAGAAAGCTCCTACGAGCAGTACTTC
CASSQAGLAGESSYEQYF